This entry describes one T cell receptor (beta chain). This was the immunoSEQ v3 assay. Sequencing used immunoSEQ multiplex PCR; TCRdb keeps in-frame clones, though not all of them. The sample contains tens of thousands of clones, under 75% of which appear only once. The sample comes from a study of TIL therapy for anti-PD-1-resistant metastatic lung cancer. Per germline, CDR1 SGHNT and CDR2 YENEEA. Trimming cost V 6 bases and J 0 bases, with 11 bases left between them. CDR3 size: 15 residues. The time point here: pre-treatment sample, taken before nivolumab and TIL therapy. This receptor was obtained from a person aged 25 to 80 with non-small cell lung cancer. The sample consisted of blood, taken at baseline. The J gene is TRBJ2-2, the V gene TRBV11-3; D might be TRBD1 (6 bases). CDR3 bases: TGTGCCAGCAGAAACAGGGTAACGAACACCGGGGAGCTGTTTTTT. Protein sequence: CASRNRVTNTGELFF.